This is a list of T cell receptor beta chains from one sample in a study of blood T cell repertoires in COVID-19. Profiled with immunoSEQ multiplex PCR; TCRdb holds only in-frame clones, not every one. The sample has over 55,000 clones; about 89% are singletons. Material: peripheral blood. These receptors all come from a man aged 50-60 years with active COVID-19. Both conserved end residues are trimmed from each CDR3. Each record gives: V gene, CDR3 length, CDR3 protein.

TRBV4-2 13 ASSQQTSVSYEQY
TRBV9 12 ASSVEQGAYEQY
TRBV15 13 ATSRAIGENSPLH
TRBV30 13 AWSPRGGMNTEAF
TRBV14 13 ASSRGTTNTGELF
TRBV28 11 ASGPRQNYGYT
TRBV30 11 AWSVRGLNIQY
TRBV5-4 13 ASSERQGSNEKLF
TRBV28 14 ASSLEGQGLNQPQH
TRBV7-3 11 ASSLDRATEAF
TRBV7-3 12 ASSIGQGDNEQF
TRBV4-2 13 ASSLLAGGGDTQY
TRBV6-2/TRBV6-3 12 ASSPVEAPREAF
TRBV12-3/TRBV12-4 11 ASYGQGGEKLF
TRBV14 11 ASSRERGLEQY
TRBV6-6 11 ASSPDRLYGYT
TRBV18 13 ASSIDQVPKETQY
TRBV10-2 12 ASSEFWGRETQY
TRBV7-2 13 ASGGEGISTDTQY
TRBV28 12 ASTRGGAGETQY
TRBV5-4 13 ASSLVGGRVGGYT
TRBV7-6 12 ASGQGDRGYEQY
TRBV6-2/TRBV6-3 14 ASSDARQGFNNEQF
TRBV2 13 ASNALGTSGYEQY
TRBV27 11 ASSLSQGWEQY